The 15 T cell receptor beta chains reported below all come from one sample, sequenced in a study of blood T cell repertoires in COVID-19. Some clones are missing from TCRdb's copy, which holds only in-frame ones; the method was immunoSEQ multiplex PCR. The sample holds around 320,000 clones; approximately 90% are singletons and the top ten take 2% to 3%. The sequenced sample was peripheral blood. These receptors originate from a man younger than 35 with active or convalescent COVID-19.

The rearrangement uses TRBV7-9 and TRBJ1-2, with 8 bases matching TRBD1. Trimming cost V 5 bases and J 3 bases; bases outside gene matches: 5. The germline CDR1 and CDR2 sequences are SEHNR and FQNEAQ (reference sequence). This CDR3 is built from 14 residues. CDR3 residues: CASSTRGQDYGYTF. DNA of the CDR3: TGTGCCAGCAGCACCAGGGGACAGGACTATGGCTACACCTTC. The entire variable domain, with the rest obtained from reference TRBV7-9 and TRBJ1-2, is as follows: DTGVSQNPRHKITKRGQNVTFRCDPISEHNRLYWYRQTLGQGPEFLTYFQNEAQLEKSRLLSDRFSAERPKGSFSTLEIQRTEQGDSAMYLCASSTRGQDYGYTFGSGTRLTVV.

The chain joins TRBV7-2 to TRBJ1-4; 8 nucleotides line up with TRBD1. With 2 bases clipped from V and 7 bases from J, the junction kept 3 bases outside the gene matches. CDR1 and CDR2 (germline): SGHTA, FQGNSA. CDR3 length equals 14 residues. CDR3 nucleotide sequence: TGTGCCAGCAGCTTATACAGGGGGGCTGAAAAACTGTTTTTT. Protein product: CASSLYRGAEKLFF.

In DNA, the CDR3 is TGTGCCAGCAGCTCAATTGACAGGGACCGAGAGACCCAGTACTTC. Amino acids: CASSSIDRDRETQYF. This chain connects TRBV7-6 to TRBJ2-5; 7 nucleotides line up with TRBD1. Germline values: CDR1 SGHVS, CDR2 FNYEAQ. The CDR3 sequence is 15 residues long. Trimming removed 4 bases from V and 4 bases from J; junction bases left unmatched: 9.

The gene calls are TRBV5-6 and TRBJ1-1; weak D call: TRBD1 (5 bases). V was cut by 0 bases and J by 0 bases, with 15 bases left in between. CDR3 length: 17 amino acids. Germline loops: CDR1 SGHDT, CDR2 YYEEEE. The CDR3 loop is CASSLEGWGRVNTEAFF. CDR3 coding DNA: TGTGCCAGCAGCTTGGAAGGCTGGGGCAGGGTGAACACTGAAGCTTTCTTT.

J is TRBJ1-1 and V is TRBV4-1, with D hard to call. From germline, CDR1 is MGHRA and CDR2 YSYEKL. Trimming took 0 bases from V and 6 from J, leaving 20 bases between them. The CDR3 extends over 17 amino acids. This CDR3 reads CASSQDLSGLTESEAFF. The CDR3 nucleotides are TGCGCCAGCAGCCAAGATCTCTCCGGCCTCACGGAGTCTGAAGCTTTCTTT.

The CDR3 loop reads CASSGSGRLHEQYF. In DNA form, the CDR3 reads TGTGCCAGCAGTGGTAGCGGGAGACTCCACGAGCAGTACTTC. The rearrangement joins TRBV28 to TRBJ2-7; 9 positions agree with TRBD2. The CDR3 has 14 residues. V shed 5 bases, J shed 5 bases, and the junction held 7 bases outside the gene matches. CDR1 is MDHEN, CDR2 SYDVKM, per germline.

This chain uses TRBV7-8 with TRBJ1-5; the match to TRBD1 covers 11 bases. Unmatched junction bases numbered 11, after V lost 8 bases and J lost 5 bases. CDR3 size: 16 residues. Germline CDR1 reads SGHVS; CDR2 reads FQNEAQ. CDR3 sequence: CASGPFGTGGYQPQHF. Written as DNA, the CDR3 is TGTGCCAGCGGGCCGTTTGGGACAGGGGGGTATCAGCCCCAGCATTTT.

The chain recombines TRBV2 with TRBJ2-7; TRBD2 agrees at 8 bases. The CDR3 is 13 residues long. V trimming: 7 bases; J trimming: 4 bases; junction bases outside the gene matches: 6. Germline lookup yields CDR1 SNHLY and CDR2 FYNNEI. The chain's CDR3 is CASKGLAGYEQYF. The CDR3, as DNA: TGTGCCAGCAAAGGACTAGCTGGTTACGAGCAGTACTTC.

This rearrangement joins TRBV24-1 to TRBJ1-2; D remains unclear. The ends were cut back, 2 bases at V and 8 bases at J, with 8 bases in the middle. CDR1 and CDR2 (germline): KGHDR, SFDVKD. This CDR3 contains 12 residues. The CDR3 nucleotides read TGTGCCACCAGTGATTGGACGGGAGGCTACACCTTC. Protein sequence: CATSDWTGGYTF.

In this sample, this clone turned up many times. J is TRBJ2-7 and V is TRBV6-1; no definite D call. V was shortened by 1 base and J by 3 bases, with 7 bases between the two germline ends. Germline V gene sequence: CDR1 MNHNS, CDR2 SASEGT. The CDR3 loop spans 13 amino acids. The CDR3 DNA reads TGTGCCAGCAGTGAAGACAGCCACTACGAGCAGTACTTC. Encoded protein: CASSEDSHYEQYF.

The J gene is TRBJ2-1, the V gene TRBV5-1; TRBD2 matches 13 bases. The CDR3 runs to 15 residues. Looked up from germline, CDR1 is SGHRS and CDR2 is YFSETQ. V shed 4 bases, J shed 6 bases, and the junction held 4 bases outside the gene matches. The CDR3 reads CASSPGTSGANEQFF. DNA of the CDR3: TGCGCCAGCAGCCCCGGGACTAGCGGGGCCAATGAGCAGTTCTTC. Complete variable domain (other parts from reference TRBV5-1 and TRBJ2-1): KAGVTQTPRYLIKTRGQQVTLSCSPISGHRSVSWYQQTPGQGLQFLFEYFSETQRNKGNFPGRFSGRQFSNSRSEMNVSTLELGDSALYLCASSPGTSGANEQFFGPGTRLTVL.

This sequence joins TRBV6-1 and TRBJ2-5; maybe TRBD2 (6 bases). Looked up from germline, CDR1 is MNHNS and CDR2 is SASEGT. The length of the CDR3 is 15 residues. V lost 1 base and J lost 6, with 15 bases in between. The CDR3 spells CASSEDVDYRKTQYF. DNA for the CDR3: TGTGCCAGCAGTGAAGATGTGGACTATCGCAAGACCCAGTACTTC.

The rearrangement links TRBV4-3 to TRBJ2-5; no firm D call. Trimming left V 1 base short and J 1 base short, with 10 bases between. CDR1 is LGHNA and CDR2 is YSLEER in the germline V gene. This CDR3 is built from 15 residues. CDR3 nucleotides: TGCGCCAGCAGCCAAGGGCTTTCAAGCCAAGAGACCCAGTACTTC. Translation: CASSQGLSSQETQYF.

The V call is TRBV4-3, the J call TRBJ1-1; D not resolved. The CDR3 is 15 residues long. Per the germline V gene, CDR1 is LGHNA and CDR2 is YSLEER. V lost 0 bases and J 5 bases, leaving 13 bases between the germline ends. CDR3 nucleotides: TGCGCCAGCAGCCAAGATGAGCCCGGTGTGACTGAAGCTTTCTTT. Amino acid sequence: CASSQDEPGVTEAFF.

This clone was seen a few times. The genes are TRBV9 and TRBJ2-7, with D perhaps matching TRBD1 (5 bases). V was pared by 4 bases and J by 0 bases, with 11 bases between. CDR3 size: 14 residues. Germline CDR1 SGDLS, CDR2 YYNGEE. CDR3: CASSPRQYSYEQYF. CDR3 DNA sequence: TGTGCCAGCAGCCCAAGACAGTACTCCTACGAGCAGTACTTC. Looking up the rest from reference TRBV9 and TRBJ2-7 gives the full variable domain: DSGVTQTPKHLITATGQRVTLRCSPRSGDLSVYWYQQSLDQGLQFLIQYYNGEERAKGNILERFSAQQFPDLHSELNLSSLELGDSALYFCASSPRQYSYEQYFGPGTRLTVT.